This T cell receptor beta chain was recorded in a study of blood T cell repertoires in COVID-19. On the study more broadly: Samples of COVID-19 (acute and convalescent) were obtained from the United States, Italy and Spain.

Cohorts were based on clinical histories the participants reported. Among Cohort 3 donors, those recovered had two negative PCRs, clearance, or symptom resolution. The protocol was immunoSEQ multiplex PCR, while the TCRdb copy is restricted to in-frame clones and leaves out a portion. The repertoire holds about 120,000 clones, with 84% as singletons. The CDR3 contains 13 residues. J lost 3 bases, V lost 4 bases, and 2 bases had no gene match. The germline V gene has CDR1 SGHTA and CDR2 FQGTGA. Sequencing input: PBMCs or T cells enriched from blood (not recorded which). The source of this sequence is a woman in her thirties who had recovered from COVID-19. This chain links TRBV7-3 with TRBJ1-1; 7 bases align to TRBD1. CDR3 sequence reads: CASSSTGHTEAFF. The CDR3 DNA reads TGTGCCAGCAGCTCGACAGGGCACACTGAAGCTTTCTTT.